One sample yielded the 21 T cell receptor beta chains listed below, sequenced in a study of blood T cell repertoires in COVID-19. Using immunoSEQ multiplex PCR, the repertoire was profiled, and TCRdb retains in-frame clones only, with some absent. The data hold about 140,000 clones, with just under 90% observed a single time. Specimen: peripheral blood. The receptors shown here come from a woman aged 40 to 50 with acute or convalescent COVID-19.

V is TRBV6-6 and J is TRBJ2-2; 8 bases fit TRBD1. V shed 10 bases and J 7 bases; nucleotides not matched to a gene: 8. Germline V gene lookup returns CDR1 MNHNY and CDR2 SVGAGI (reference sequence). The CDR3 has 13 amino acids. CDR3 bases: TGTGCCACCACCCGACAGGGGAGCGGGGAGCTGTTTTTT. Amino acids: CATTRQGSGELFF.

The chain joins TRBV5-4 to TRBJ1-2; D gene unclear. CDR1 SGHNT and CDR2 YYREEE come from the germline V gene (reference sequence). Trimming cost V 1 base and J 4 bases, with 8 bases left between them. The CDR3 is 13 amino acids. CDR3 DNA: TGTGCCAGCAGCTTGCCTGACACCTATGGCTACACCTTC. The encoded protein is CASSLPDTYGYTF.

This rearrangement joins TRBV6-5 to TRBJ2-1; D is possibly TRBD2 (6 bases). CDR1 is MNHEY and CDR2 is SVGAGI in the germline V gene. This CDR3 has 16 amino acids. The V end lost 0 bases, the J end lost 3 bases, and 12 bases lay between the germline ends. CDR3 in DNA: TGTGCCAGCAGTTACTCTGGGGCGGGGTACTACAATGAGCAGTTCTTC. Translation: CASSYSGAGYYNEQFF.

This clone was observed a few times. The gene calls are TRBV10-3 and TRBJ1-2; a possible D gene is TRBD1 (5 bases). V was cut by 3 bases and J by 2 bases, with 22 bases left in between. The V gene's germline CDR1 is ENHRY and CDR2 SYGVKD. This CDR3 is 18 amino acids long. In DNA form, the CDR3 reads TGTGCCATCAGTGACTCGAGAACGACAACAGGATTAAACTATGGCTACACCTTC. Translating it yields CAISDSRTTTGLNYGYTF.

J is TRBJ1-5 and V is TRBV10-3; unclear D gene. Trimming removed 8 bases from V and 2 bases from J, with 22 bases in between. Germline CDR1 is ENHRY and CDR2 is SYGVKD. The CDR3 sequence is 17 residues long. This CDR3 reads CAIGPGGTSRGNQPQHF. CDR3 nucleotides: TGTGCCATCGGCCCTGGTGGCACATCCCGGGGCAATCAGCCCCAGCATTTT.

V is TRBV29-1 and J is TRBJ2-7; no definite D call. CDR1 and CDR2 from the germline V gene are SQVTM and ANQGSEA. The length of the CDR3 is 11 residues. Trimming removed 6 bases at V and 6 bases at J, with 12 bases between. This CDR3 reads CSVAHSGEQYF. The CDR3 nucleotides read TGCAGCGTAGCGCACTCGGGCGAGCAGTACTTC.

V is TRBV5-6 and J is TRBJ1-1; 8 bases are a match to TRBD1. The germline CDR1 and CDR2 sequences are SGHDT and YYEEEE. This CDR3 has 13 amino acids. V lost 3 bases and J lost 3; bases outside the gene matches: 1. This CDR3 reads CASSWTGYTEAFF. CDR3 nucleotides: TGTGCCAGCAGCTGGACAGGGTACACTGAAGCTTTCTTT.

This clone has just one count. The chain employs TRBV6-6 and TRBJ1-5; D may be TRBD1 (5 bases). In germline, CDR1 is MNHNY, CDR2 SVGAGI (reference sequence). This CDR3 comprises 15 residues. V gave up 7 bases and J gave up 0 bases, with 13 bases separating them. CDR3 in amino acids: CASTSTGYSNQPQHF. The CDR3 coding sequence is TGTGCCAGCACCAGTACAGGTTATAGCAATCAGCCCCAGCATTTT.

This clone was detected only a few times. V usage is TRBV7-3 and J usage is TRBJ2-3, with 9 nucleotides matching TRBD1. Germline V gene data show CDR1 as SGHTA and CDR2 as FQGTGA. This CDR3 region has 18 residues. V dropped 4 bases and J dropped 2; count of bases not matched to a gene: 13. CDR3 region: CASSSGQGSPQPTDTQYF. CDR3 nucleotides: TGTGCCAGCAGCTCGGGACAGGGTTCCCCTCAGCCCACAGATACGCAGTATTTT.

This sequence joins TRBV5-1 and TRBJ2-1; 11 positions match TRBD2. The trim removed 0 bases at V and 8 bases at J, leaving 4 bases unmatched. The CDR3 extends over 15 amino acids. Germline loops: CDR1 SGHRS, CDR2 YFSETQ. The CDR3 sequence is CASSLGTSGGHEQFF. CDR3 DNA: TGCGCCAGCAGCTTGGGTACTAGCGGGGGCCATGAGCAGTTCTTC.

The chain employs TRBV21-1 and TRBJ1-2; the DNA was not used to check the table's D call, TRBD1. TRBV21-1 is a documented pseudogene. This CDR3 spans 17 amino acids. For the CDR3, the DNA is TGTGCCAGCAGCACCAGGGTGACTGAGGTAGCTAACTATGGCTACACCTTC. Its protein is CASSTRVTEVANYGYTF.

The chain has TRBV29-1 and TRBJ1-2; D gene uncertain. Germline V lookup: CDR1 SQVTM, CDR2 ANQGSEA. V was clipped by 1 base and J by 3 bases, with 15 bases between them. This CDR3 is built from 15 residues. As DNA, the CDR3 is TGCAGCGTTGAAGGGCAGGCCTCCCCCTACTATGGCTACACCTTC. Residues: CSVEGQASPYYGYTF.

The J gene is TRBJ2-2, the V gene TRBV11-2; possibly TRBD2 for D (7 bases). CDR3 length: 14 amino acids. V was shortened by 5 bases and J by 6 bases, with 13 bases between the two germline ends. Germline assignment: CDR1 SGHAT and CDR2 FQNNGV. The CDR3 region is CASSIRGAAGELFF. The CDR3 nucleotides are TGTGCCAGCAGCATCCGGGGGGCGGCCGGGGAGCTGTTTTTT.

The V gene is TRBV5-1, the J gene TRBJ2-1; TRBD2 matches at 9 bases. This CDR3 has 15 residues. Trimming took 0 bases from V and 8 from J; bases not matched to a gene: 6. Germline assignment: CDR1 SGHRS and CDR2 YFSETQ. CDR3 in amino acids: CASSLALAGWHEQFF. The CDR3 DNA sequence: TGCGCCAGCAGCTTGGCCCTAGCGGGGTGGCATGAGCAGTTCTTC.

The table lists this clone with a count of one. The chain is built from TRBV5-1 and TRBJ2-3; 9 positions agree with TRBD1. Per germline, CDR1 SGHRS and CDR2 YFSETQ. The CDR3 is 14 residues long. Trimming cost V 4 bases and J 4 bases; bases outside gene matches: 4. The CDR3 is CASSPRTGADTQYF. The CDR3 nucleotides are TGCGCCAGCAGCCCCAGGACAGGGGCAGATACGCAGTATTTT.

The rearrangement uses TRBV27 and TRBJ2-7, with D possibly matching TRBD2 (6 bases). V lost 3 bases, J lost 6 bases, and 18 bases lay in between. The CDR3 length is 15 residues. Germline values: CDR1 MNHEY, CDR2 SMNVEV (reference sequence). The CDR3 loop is CASSLNDWGVREQYF. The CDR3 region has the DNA TGTGCCAGCAGTTTGAACGACTGGGGGGTGCGCGAGCAGTACTTC.

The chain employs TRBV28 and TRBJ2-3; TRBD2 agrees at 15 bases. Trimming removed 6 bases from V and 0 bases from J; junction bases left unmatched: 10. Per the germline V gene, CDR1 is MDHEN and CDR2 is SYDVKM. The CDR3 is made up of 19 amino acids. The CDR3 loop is CASSFGLAGGFTSTDTQYF. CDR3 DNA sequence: TGTGCCAGCAGCTTCGGACTAGCGGGGGGGTTCACTAGCACAGATACGCAGTATTTT.

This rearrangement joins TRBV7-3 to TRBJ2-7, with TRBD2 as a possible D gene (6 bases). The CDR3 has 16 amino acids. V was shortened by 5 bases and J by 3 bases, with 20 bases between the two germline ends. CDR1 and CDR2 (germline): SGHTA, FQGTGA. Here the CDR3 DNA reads TGTGCCAGCAGCCCCTACGGCGGGACCACCCTCTACGAGCAGTACTTC. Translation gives CASSPYGGTTLYEQYF.

The CDR3 region is CASSGPGLAVYEQYF. As DNA, the CDR3 is TGTGCCAGTAGCGGCCCGGGACTAGCGGTCTACGAGCAGTACTTC. The chain carries TRBV19 and TRBJ2-7; TRBD2 matches at 11 bases. Looked up from germline, CDR1 is LNHDA and CDR2 is SQIVND (reference sequence). V gave up 6 bases and J gave up 3 bases; unmatched junction bases: 7. The CDR3 runs to 15 residues.

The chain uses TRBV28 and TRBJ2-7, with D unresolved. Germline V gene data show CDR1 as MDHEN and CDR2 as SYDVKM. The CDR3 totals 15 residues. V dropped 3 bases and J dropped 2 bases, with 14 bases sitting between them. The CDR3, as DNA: TGTGCCAGCAGTTTCTACGCCGATTCAACCTACGAGCAGTACTTC. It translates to CASSFYADSTYEQYF.

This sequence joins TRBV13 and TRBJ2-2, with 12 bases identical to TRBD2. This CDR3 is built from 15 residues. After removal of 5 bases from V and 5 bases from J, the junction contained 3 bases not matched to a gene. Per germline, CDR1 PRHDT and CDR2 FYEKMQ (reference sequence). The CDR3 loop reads CASSASGRGTGELFF. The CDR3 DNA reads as TGTGCCAGCAGCGCTAGCGGGAGGGGGACCGGGGAGCTGTTTTTT.